The sequence of this T cell receptor beta chain was determined in a study of cytomegalovirus exposure and HLA in healthy donors. Study in general: It was reported in a later analysis that the 100 to 150 validation repertoires used the same platform as the approximately 670 first-cohort repertoires. Whole-study results and caveats: Cytomegalovirus-associated status was assigned to around 160 TCR beta chains. Both high specificity and high sensitivity reportedly marked the classifier's diagnosis of cytomegalovirus status. Most TCR sequences were seen very rarely across donors, but some public TCRs occurred in many.

This CDR3 comprises 14 residues. V lost 7 bases and J 0 bases, leaving 11 bases between the germline ends. Germline assignment: CDR1 SGHRS and CDR2 YFSETQ. A note on this clone: Antigen unknown.

Assay used: immunoSEQ multiplex PCR; TCRdb lists only in-frame clones, some missing. The table includes 150,000 to 200,000 clones, roughly 89% detected once. Sequencing was carried out using PBMCs. This clonotype originated in a woman aged 18-35 years in good health and CMV-seropositive. This chain uses TRBV5-1 with TRBJ2-1; no definite D call. CDR3 sequence reads: CASYVLSSYNEQFF. DNA for the CDR3: TGCGCCAGCTACGTCCTCAGCTCCTACAATGAGCAGTTCTTC.